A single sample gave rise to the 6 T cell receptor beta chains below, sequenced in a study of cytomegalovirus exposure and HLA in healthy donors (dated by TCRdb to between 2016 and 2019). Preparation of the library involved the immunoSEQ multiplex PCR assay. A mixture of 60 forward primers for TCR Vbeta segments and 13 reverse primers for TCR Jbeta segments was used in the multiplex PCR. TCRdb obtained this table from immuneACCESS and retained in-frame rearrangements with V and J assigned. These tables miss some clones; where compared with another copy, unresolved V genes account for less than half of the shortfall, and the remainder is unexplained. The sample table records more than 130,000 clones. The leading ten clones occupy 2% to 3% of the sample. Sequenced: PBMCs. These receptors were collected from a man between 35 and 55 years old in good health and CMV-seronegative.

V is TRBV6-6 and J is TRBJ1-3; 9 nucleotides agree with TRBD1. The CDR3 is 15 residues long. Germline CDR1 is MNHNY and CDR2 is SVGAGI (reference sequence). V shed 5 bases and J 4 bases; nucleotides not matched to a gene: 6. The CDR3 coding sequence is TGTGCCAGCAGTGCACAGGGGGCCTCCGGAAACACCATATATTTT. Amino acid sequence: CASSAQGASGNTIYF.

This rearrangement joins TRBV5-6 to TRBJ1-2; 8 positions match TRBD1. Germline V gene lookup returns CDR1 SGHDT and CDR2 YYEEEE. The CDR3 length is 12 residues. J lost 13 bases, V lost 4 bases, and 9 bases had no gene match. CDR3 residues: CASSRPGTGITF. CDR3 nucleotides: TGTGCCAGCAGCCGTCCCGGGACAGGAATCACCTTC. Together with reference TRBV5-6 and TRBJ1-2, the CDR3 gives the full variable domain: DAGVTQSPTHLIKTRGQQVTLRCSPKSGHDTVSWYQQALGQGPQFIFQYYEEEERQRGNFPDRFSGHQFPNYSSELNVNALLLGDSALYLCASSRPGTGITFGSGTRLTVV.

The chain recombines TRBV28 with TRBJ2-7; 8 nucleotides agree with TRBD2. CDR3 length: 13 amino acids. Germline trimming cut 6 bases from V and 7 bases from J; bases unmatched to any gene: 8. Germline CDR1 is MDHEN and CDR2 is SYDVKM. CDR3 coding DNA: TGTGCCAGCAGCCGGGAGGGGGAATGGGAGCAGTACTTC. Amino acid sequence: CASSREGEWEQYF.

The CDR3 region has the DNA TGTGCCAGTACGACTAGCGGGGGTTCCTACGAGCAGTACTTC. Amino acids: CASTTSGGSYEQYF. The chain carries TRBV28 and TRBJ2-7; 12 bases are shared with TRBD2. CDR1 is MDHEN, CDR2 SYDVKM, per germline. The CDR3 loop spans 14 amino acids. Losses at the gene ends were 9 bases for V and 1 base for J; bases not matched to a gene: 4. The complete variable domain, with remaining parts taken from reference TRBV28 and TRBJ2-7, reads DVKVTQSSRYLVKRTGEKVFLECVQDMDHENMFWYRQDPGLGLRLIYFSYDVKMKEKGDIPEGYSVSREKKERFSLILESASTNQTSMYLCASTTSGGSYEQYFGPGTRLTVT.

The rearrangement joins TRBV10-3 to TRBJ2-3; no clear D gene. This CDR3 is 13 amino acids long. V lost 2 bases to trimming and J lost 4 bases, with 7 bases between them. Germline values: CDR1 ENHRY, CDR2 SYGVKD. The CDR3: CAISETAADTQYF. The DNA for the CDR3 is TGTGCCATCAGTGAGACAGCCGCAGATACGCAGTATTTT.

The CDR3 loop is CASSPPGTGKGTQYF. CDR3 DNA sequence: TGTGCCAGCAGCCCCCCCGGGACAGGGAAAGGGACCCAGTACTTC. The rearrangement uses TRBV7-9 and TRBJ2-5; 9 bases are shared with TRBD1. This CDR3 spans 15 amino acids. Germline values: CDR1 SEHNR, CDR2 FQNEAQ (reference sequence). With V trimmed by 5 bases and J by 7 bases, 11 bases remained unmatched.